This TCR beta chain came from a study of T cell changes during pregnancy in multiple sclerosis. V dropped 3 bases and J dropped 2 bases, with 16 bases sitting between them. Germline lookup yields CDR1 SGHVS and CDR2 FNYEAQ. The CDR3 is made up of 17 amino acids. Generated by immunoSEQ multiplex PCR, the TCRdb table keeps only in-frame clones and is missing some. This sample has 39,000 or so clones, with almost 95% found just once. The specimen was CD8+ T cells from peripheral blood mononuclear cells, collected in the third trimester of pregnancy. The J gene is TRBJ2-2, the V gene TRBV7-6, with D perhaps matching TRBD2 (5 bases). The receptor comes from a female donor with multiple sclerosis, enrolled in a pregnancy study. The CDR3 DNA reads as TGTGCCAGCAGCTTCCGGGGTCGAGGACCCAACACCGGGGAGCTGTTTTTT. Protein: CASSFRGRGPNTGELFF.